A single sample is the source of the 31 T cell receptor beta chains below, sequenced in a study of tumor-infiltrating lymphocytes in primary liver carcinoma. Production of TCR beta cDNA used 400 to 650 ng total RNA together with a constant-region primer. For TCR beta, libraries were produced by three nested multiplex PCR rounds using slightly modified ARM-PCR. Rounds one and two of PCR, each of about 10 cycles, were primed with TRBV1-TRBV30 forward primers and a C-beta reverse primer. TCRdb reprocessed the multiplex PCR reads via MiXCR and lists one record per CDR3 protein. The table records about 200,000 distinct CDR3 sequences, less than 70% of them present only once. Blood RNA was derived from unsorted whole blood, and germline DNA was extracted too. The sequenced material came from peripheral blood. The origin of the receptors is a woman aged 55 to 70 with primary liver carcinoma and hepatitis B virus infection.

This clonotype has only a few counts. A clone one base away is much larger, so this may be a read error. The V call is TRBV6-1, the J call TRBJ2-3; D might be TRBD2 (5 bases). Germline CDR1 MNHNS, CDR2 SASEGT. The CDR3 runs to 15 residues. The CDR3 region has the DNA TGTGACCAGACCGCCGAGGATCCTCGGGAAGATACGCAGTATTTT. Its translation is CDQTAEDPREDTQYF.

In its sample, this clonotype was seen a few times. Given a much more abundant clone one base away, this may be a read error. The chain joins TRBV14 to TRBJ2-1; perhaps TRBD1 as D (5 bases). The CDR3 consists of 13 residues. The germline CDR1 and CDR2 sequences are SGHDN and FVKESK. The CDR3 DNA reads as TGTACCAGCAGCCTAGACAGAGGCGATGAGCAGTTCTTC. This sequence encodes CTSSLDRGDEQFF. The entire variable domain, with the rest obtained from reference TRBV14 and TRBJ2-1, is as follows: EAGVTQFPSHSVIEKGQTVTLRCDPISGHDNLYWYRRVMGKEIKFLLHFVKESKQDESGMPNNRFLAERTGGTYSTLKVQPAELEDSGVYFCTSSLDRGDEQFFGPGTRLTVL.

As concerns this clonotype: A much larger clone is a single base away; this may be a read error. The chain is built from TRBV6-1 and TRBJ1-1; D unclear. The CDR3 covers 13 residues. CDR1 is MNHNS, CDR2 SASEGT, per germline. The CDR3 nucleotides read TGTGCCAGCAGTTTCCGAGTGAACGCTGAAGCTTTCTTT. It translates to CASSFRVNAEAFF.

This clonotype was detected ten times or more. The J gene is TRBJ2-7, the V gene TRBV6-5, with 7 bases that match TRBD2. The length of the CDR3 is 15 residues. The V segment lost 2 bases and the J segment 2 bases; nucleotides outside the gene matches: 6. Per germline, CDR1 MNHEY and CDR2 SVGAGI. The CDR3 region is CASSYRASGTYEQYF. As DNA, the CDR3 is TGTGCCAGCAGTTACAGGGCTAGCGGAACCTACGAGCAGTACTTC.

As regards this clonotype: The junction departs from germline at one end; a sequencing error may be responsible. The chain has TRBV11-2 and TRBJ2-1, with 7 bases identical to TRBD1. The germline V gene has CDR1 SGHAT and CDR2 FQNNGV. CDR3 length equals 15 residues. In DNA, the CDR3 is TGTGCCAGTAGCTCGGGACAGTCCTCCTACAGTGAGCAGTTCTTC. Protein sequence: CASSSGQSSYSEQFF.

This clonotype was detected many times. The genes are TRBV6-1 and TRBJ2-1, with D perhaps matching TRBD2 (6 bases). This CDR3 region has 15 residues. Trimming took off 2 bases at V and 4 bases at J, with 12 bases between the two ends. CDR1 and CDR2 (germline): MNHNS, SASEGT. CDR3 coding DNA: TGTGCCAGCAGTGAATGGGAGGAGGATTACAATGAGCAGTTCTTC. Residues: CASSEWEEDYNEQFF.

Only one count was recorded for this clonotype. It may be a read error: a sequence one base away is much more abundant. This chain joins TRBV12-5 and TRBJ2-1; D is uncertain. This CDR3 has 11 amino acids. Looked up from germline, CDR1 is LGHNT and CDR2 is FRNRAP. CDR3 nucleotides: TGTGCTAGTGGTTTGTACAAAGAGCAGTTCTTC. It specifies CASGLYKEQFF.

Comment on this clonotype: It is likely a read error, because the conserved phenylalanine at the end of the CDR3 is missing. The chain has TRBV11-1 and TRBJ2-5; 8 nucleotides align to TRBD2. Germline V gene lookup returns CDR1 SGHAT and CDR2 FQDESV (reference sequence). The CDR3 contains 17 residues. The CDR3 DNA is TGTGCCAGCAGCCCTCTTATACCAGCGGGAGACCAAGAGACACAGTACCTC. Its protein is CASSPLIPAGDQETQYL.

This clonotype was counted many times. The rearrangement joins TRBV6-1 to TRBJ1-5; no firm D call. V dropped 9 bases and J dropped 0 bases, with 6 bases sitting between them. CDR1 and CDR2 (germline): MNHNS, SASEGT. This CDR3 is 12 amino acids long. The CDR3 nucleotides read TGTGCCAGTTACAGTAGCAATCAGCCCCAGCATTTT. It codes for CASYSSNQPQHF.

DNA of the CDR3: TGTGCCAGCAGCTTTTTTCCGGACTACAATGAGCAGTTCTTC. Protein sequence: CASSFFPDYNEQFF. This chain connects TRBV11-3 to TRBJ2-1; D is unclear. This CDR3 has 14 amino acids. The V end lost 3 bases, the J end lost 3 bases, and 9 bases lay between the germline ends. From germline, CDR1 is SGHNT and CDR2 YENEEA.

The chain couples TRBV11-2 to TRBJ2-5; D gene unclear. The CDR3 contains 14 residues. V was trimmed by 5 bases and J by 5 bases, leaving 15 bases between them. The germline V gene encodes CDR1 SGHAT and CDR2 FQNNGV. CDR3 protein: CASSARALLETQYF. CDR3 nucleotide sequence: TGTGCCAGCAGCGCTCGGGCTCTTTTGGAGACCCAGTACTTC.

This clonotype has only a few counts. As DNA, the CDR3 is TGTGCCAGCAGTGAAAGGGGACAGGCGGGGACCCAGTACTTC. It encodes CASSERGQAGTQYF. This chain uses TRBV6-1 with TRBJ2-5; TRBD1 agrees at 8 bases. The V segment lost 2 bases and the J segment 7 bases; nucleotides outside the gene matches: 6. CDR3 length: 14 residues. Germline V lookup: CDR1 MNHNS, CDR2 SASEGT.

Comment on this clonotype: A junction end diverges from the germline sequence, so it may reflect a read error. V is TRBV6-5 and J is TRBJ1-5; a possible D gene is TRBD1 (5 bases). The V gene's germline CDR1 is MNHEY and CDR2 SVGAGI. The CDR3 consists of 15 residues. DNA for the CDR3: TGTGCCAGCAGTAGAGATCAGGGCAGTAATCAGTCCCAGCATTTT. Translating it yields CASSRDQGSNQSQHF.

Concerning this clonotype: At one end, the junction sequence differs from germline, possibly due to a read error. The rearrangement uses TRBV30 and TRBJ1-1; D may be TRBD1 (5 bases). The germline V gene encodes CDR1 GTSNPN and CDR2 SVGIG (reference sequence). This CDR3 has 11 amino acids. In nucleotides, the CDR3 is TGTGTCTGGAGTGCGAGGGACGAGGCTTTCTTT. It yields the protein CVWSARDEAFF.

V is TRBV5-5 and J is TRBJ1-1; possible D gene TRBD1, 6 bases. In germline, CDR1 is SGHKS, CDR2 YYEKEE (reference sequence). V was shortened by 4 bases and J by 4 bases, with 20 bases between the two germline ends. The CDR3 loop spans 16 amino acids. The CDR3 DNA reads TGTGCCAGCAGCCCCCGGGGGCCAGGGGTGAGCACTGAAGCTTTCTTT. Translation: CASSPRGPGVSTEAFF.

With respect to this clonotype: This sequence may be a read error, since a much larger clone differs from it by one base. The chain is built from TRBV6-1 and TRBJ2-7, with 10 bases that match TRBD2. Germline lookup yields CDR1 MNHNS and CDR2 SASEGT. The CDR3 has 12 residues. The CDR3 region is CANSRLAGEQYF. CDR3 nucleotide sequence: TGTGCCAACAGTAGACTAGCGGGTGAGCAGTACTTC.

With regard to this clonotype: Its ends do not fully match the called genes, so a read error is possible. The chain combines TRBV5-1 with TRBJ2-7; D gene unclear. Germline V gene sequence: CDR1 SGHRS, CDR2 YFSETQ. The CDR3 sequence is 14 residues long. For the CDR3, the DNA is TGCGCCAGCAGCATCGACCGATTCTCCTACGGGCAGTACTTC. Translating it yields CASSIDRFSYGQYF.

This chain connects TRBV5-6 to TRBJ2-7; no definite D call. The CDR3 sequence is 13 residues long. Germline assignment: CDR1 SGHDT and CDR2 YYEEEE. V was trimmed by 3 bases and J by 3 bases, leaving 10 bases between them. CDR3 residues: CASSSELYYEQYF. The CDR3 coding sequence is TGTGCCAGCAGCTCGGAACTGTACTACGAGCAGTACTTC.

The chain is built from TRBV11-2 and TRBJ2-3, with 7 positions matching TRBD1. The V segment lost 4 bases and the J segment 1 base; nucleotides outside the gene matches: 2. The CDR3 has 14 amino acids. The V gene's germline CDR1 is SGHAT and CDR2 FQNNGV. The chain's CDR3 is CASSSGGCTDTQYF. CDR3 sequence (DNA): TGTGCCAGCAGCTCAGGGGGATGCACAGATACGCAGTATTTT.

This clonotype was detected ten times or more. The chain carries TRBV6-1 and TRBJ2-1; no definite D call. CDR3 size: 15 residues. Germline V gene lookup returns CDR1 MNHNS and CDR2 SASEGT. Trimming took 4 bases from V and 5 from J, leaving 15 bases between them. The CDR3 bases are TGTGCCAGCAGTGCTTACTACCCTCCGAACAATGAGCAGTTCTTC. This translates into CASSAYYPPNNEQFF.

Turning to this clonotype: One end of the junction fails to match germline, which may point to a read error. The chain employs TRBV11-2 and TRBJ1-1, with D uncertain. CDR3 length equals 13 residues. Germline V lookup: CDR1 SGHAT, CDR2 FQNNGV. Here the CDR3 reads CASSFEHTTEASF. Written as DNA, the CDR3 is TGTGCCAGCAGCTTTGAACACACCACTGAAGCTTCGTTT.

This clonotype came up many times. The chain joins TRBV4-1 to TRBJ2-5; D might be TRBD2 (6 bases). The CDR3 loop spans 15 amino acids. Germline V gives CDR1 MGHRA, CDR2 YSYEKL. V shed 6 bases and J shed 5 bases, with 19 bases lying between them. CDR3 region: CASRPDLAEGETQYF. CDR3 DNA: TGCGCCAGCAGACCCGACCTCGCGGAGGGGGAGACCCAGTACTTC.

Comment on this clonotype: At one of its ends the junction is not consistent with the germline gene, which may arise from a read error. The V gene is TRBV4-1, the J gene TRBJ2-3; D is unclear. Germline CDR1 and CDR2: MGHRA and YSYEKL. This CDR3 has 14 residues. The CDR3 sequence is CARSQTIGTETQYF. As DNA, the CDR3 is TGCGCCAGAAGCCAGACGATCGGAACCGAAACGCAGTATTTT.

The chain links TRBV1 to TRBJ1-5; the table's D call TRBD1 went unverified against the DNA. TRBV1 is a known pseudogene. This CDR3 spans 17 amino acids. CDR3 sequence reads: CTSTLVRAGGRHQPQHF. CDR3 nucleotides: TGCACCAGCACCTTGGTTCGGGCAGGGGGCCGTCATCAGCCCCAGCATTTT.

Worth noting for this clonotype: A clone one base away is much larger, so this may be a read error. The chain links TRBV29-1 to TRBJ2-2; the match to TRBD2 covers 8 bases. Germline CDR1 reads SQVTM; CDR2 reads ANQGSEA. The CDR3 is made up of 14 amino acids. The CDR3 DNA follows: TGCAGCGCCGGACTAGCATTGAACACCGAGGAGCTGTTTTTT. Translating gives CSAGLALNTEELFF.

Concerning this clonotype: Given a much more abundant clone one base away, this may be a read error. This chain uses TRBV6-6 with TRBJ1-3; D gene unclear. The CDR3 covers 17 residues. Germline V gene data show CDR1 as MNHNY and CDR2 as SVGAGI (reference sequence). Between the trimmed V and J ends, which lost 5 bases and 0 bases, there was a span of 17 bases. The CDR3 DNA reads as TGTGCCAGCAGTAACCGGGTCAGAAGAGACTCTGGAAACACCATATATTTT. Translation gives CASSNRVRRDSGNTIYF.

The CDR3, as DNA: TGTGCCAGCAGCCCCCGGGGCACCTACGAGCAGTACTTC. Encoded protein: CASSPRGTYEQYF. This chain uses TRBV28 with TRBJ2-7, with D perhaps given as TRBD1 or TRBD2 (5 bases each). Germline CDR1 is MDHEN and CDR2 is SYDVKM. The ends were cut back, 6 bases at V and 2 bases at J, with 11 bases in the middle. This CDR3 comprises 13 residues.

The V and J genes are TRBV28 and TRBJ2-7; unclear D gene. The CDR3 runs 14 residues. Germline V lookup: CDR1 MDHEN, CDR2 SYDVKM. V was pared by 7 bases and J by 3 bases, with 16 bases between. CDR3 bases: TGTGCCAGCATTCTAAGAACAATCTACTACGAGCAGTACTTC. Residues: CASILRTIYYEQYF.

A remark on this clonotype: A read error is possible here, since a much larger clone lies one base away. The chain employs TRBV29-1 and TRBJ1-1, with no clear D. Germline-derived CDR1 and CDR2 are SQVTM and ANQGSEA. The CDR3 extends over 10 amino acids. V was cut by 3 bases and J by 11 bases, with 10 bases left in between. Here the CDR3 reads CSVDTLVAFF. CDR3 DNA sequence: TGCAGCGTTGACACCCTTGTGGCTTTCTTT.

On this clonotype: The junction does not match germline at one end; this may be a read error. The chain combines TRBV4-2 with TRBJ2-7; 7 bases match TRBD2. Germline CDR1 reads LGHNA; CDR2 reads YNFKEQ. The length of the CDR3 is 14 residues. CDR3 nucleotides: TGTGCCAGCAGCCAAACGCTGGGGGGGTACGAGCAGTACTTT. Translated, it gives CASSQTLGGYEQYF.

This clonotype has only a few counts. CDR3 residues: CASSSGQASIYGYTF. The CDR3 coding sequence is TGCGCCAGCAGCTCCGGACAGGCAAGCATCTATGGCTACACCTTC. The chain uses TRBV5-1 and TRBJ1-2; 7 bases line up with TRBD1. Germline assignment: CDR1 SGHRS and CDR2 YFSETQ. The CDR3 totals 15 residues. Germline trimming cut 3 bases from V and 4 bases from J; bases unmatched to any gene: 9. The complete variable domain, with remaining parts taken from reference TRBV5-1 and TRBJ1-2, reads KAGVTQTPRYLIKTRGQQVTLSCSPISGHRSVSWYQQTPGQGLQFLFEYFSETQRNKGNFPGRFSGRQFSNSRSEMNVSTLELGDSALYLCASSSGQASIYGYTFGSGTRLTVV.